Shown below are 32 T cell receptor beta chains from a single sample sequenced in a study of blood T cells in healthy people across ages. With a J-beta primer mix and a sample-barcoded 5' primer, a second PCR ran about 7 to 12 cycles. TCRdb reprocessed the 5' RACE reads via MiXCR and lists one record per CDR3 protein. The table shows approximately 1.5 million distinct CDR3 sequences, with approximately 39% occurring only once. Sample: blood. The receptors were gathered from a woman aged 18-29 years in good health.

This sequence joins TRBV6-2 or TRBV6-3 and TRBJ2-2; possible D gene TRBD1, 6 bases. The length of the CDR3 is 14 residues. Trimming stripped 2 bases from V and 5 bases from J, with 9 bases between. CDR1 is MNHEY, CDR2 SVGEGT, per germline. The CDR3 nucleotides read TGTGCCAGCAGTTACCCAGGGGCTACCGGGGAGCTGTTTTTT. It is translated as CASSYPGATGELFF.

This chain uses TRBV12-5 with TRBJ2-3; D unclear. V was cut by 2 bases and J by 2 bases, with 5 bases left in between. The germline V gene encodes CDR1 LGHNT and CDR2 FRNRAP. This CDR3 contains 13 residues. The CDR3 sequence: CASGLLTTDTQYF. The CDR3 DNA follows: TGTGCTAGTGGTTTGCTGACCACAGATACGCAGTATTTT.

The J gene is TRBJ2-5, the V gene TRBV4-1; TRBD2 agrees at 8 bases. The length of the CDR3 is 16 residues. From germline, CDR1 is MGHRA and CDR2 YSYEKL. V gave up 3 bases and J gave up 11 bases; unmatched junction bases: 17. DNA of the CDR3: TGCGCCAGCAGCCAGGCTACTAGCGGCCTATCGTACGGGCAGTACTTC. Protein: CASSQATSGLSYGQYF.

The rearrangement links TRBV10-3 to TRBJ2-4; either TRBD1 or TRBD2 may fit D (5 bases each). With the DNA end fitting TRBJ2-7 better, the J assignment may be wrong. CDR1 is ENHRY, CDR2 SYGVKD, per germline. CDR3 size: 11 residues. The CDR3 reads CAIKGGGEQYF. The DNA of the CDR3 is TGTGCCATTAAGGGTGGGGGCGAGCAGTACTTC.

This clonotype was detected only a few times. This may be a read error: a much more frequent sequence differs by one nucleotide. The chain uses TRBV6-2 or TRBV6-3 and TRBJ2-7, with TRBD1 matching over 10 bases. Germline V gives CDR1 MNHEY, CDR2 SVGEGT. CDR3 size: 14 residues. In nucleotides, the CDR3 is TGTGCCTGCAGTCGGACAGGGGGCTCCTACGAGCAGTACTTC. Amino acids: CACSRTGGSYEQYF.

There are a few counts of this clonotype. The CDR3 sequence is CASSPGQGNQYSYTF. CDR3 DNA sequence: TGTGCCAGCTCACCGGGACAGGGGAATCAATACAGCTACACCTTC. The V and J genes are TRBV18 and TRBJ1-2; 10 nucleotides match TRBD1. Germline lookup yields CDR1 KGHSH and CDR2 LQKENI. The CDR3 contains 15 residues. J lost 9 bases, V lost 3 bases, and 10 bases had no gene match.

This clonotype was counted only a few times. The chain has TRBV6-2 or TRBV6-3 and TRBJ1-1; no reliable D call. The ends were cut back, 4 bases at V and 1 base at J, with 16 bases in the middle. The CDR3 spans 16 residues. Germline lookup yields CDR1 MNHEY and CDR2 SVGEGT. CDR3 protein: CASSSSGGKGNTEAFF. CDR3 DNA: TGTGCCAGCAGTTCCTCGGGAGGGAAAGGGAACACTGAAGCTTTCTTT.

Ten or more counts support this clonotype. The chain recombines TRBV18 with TRBJ2-3; D unclear. V dropped 8 bases and J dropped 0 bases, with 9 bases sitting between them. The length of the CDR3 is 13 residues. Germline CDR1 KGHSH, CDR2 LQKENI. The CDR3 loop reads CASSPLSTDTQYF. CDR3 in DNA: TGTGCCAGCAGCCCCCTTAGCACAGATACGCAGTATTTT.

The CDR3 coding sequence is TGTGCCAGCAGCTTGGCCGCGGGACTAGGAGGAGAGACCCAGTACTTC. As protein: CASSLAAGLGGETQYF. This chain links TRBV5-4 with TRBJ2-5, with 8 bases fitting TRBD2. Losses at the gene ends were 0 bases for V and 4 bases for J; bases not matched to a gene: 8. The CDR3 loop spans 16 amino acids. Germline V gene data show CDR1 as SGHNT and CDR2 as YYREEE (reference sequence). Supplemented by reference TRBV5-4 and TRBJ2-5, the full variable domain reads ETGVTQSPTHLIKTRGQQVTLRCSSQSGHNTVSWYQQALGQGPQFIFQYYREEENGRGNFPPRFSGLQFPNYSSELNVNALELDDSALYLCASSLAAGLGGETQYFGPGTRLLVL.

In DNA form, the CDR3 reads TGCAGTGCTAGCTCCGGGACGTACAATGGCTACACCTTC. Its translation: CSASSGTYNGYTF. The rearrangement links TRBV20-1 to TRBJ1-2, with D perhaps matching TRBD1 (5 bases). Trimming stripped 3 bases from V and 6 bases from J, with 14 bases between. CDR1 and CDR2 (germline): DFQATT, SNEGSKA (reference sequence). CDR3 length: 13 amino acids.

This clonotype was found a few times. The junction differs from germline at one of its ends, possibly a read error. The J gene is TRBJ1-2, the V gene TRBV13; no reliable D call. The CDR3 has 15 amino acids. CDR1 and CDR2 (germline): PRHDT, FYEKMQ (reference sequence). CDR3 residues: CASSLGVAKDYGYTF. As DNA, the CDR3 is TGTGCAAGCAGCTTAGGCGTTGCAAAGGACTATGGCTACACCTTC. The variable domain in full, with the rest retrieved from reference TRBV13 and TRBJ1-2, is AAGVIQSPRHLIKEKRETATLKCYPIPRHDTVYWYQQGPGQDPQFLISFYEKMQSDKGSIPDRFSAQQFSDYHSELNMSSLELGDSALYFCASSLGVAKDYGYTFGSGTRLTVV.

This chain links TRBV6-5 with TRBJ1-3, with TRBD1 matching 8 bases. V lost 10 bases and J lost 3; bases outside the gene matches: 8. The CDR3 has 14 residues. Per the germline V gene, CDR1 is MNHEY and CDR2 is SVGAGI. CDR3 region: CATRTGPGGNTIYF. The DNA for the CDR3 is TGTGCCACCCGGACAGGGCCAGGTGGAAACACCATATATTTT.

In its sample, this clonotype was seen a few times. The CDR3 loop is CASSRGVGREQYF. CDR3 sequence (DNA): TGTGCCAGCAGCCGGGGAGTTGGTCGCGAGCAGTACTTC. The chain couples TRBV28 to TRBJ2-5; D might be TRBD2 (5 bases). The DNA end is more similar to TRBJ2-7, so the J call may be wrong. Germline CDR1 MDHEN, CDR2 SYDVKM. The CDR3 extends over 13 amino acids.

The J gene is TRBJ2-6, the V gene TRBV5-1; a weak D match, TRBD1 (6 bases). Trimming stripped 3 bases from V and 0 bases from J, with 7 bases between. CDR1 is SGHRS and CDR2 is YFSETQ in the germline V gene. The CDR3 totals 15 residues. The CDR3 is CASSYRDSGANVLTF. For the CDR3, the DNA is TGCGCCAGCAGCTACAGGGACTCTGGGGCCAACGTCCTGACTTTC.

This clonotype was counted only a few times. The V and J genes are TRBV20-1 and TRBJ2-3; TRBD1 matches at 7 bases. V lost 5 bases to trimming and J lost 5 bases; unmatched junction nucleotides: 13. The CDR3 loop spans 15 amino acids. The germline V gene has CDR1 DFQATT and CDR2 SNEGSKA (reference sequence). CDR3 DNA: TGCAGTGCTCGGCCGGACAGGCCGAGGGTAGATACGCAGTATTTT. Protein: CSARPDRPRVDTQYF.

This clonotype was counted between two and nine times. The chain recombines TRBV20-1 with TRBJ2-1, with a tentative D call TRBD1 (5 bases). CDR1 is DFQATT, CDR2 SNEGSKA, per germline (reference sequence). V lost 4 bases and J 4 bases, leaving 17 bases between the germline ends. The CDR3 covers 15 residues. CDR3 sequence: CSAIVPDRKYNEQFF. DNA of the CDR3: TGCAGTGCTATCGTCCCAGACAGAAAGTACAATGAGCAGTTCTTC.

In this sample, this clonotype turned up once. The chain carries TRBV7-2 and TRBJ1-2, with D uncertain. V lost 3 bases and J 7 bases, leaving 15 bases between the germline ends. Germline V gene data show CDR1 as SGHTA and CDR2 as FQGNSA. The length of the CDR3 is 14 residues. The CDR3 loop is CASSFLTPSAGYTF. The CDR3 DNA reads as TGTGCCAGCAGCTTTTTGACACCGTCTGCTGGCTACACCTTC. The variable domain in full, completed from reference TRBV7-2 and TRBJ1-2, reads GAGVSQSPSNKVTEKGKDVELRCDPISGHTALYWYRQSLGQGLEFLIYFQGNSAPDKSGLPSDRFSAERTGGSVSTLTIQRTQQEDSAVYLCASSFLTPSAGYTFGSGTRLTVV.

Note on this clonotype: The junction and the germline gene differ at one end; a read error may be behind it. V usage is TRBV7-2 and J usage is TRBJ1-4; unclear D gene. Germline CDR1 SGHTA, CDR2 FQGNSA. The CDR3 consists of 13 residues. CDR3 protein: CAGSLLRGEKLFF. In DNA, the CDR3 is TGTGCCGGCAGCTTACTACGAGGCGAAAAACTGTTTTTT.

The rearrangement joins TRBV29-1 to TRBJ1-2; D is ambiguous. V was clipped by 4 bases and J by 6 bases, with 12 bases between them. Germline CDR1 and CDR2: SQVTM and ANQGSEA. This CDR3 contains 12 residues. The DNA of the CDR3 is TGCAGCGTTGGGGTCGGCCGTGATGGCTACACCTTC. As protein: CSVGVGRDGYTF.

The gene calls are TRBV6-1 and TRBJ1-2, with TRBD1 as a possible D gene (6 bases). This CDR3 is built from 13 residues. The V end was cut by 3 bases, the J end by 5 bases, with 10 bases between. The germline V gene has CDR1 MNHNS and CDR2 SASEGT. The CDR3, as DNA: TGTGCCAGCAGTGAGGTTCAGGGGTATGGCTACACCTTC. Translating it yields CASSEVQGYGYTF.

With respect to this clonotype: This sequence may be a read error, since a much larger clone differs from it by one base. Written as DNA, the CDR3 is TGTGCCAGCAGTACCGGGACAGCTTACGAGCAGTTCTTC. Protein sequence: CASSTGTAYEQFF. The chain carries TRBV12-3 or TRBV12-4 and TRBJ2-1, with 7 bases aligning to TRBD1. Trimming cost V 5 bases and J 10 bases; bases outside gene matches: 8. The CDR3 sequence is 13 residues long.

Comments on this clonotype: Germline is not matched at one junction end, which may reflect a read error. J is TRBJ2-1 and V is TRBV7-3, with D maybe TRBD1 (6 bases). CDR3 length equals 15 residues. Germline V gene data show CDR1 as SGHTA and CDR2 as FQGTGA. The chain's CDR3 is CASSNRQATYTEQFF. Written as DNA, the CDR3 is TGTGCCAGCAGCAACCGACAGGCGACCTACACTGAGCAGTTCTTC. Together with reference TRBV7-3 and TRBJ2-1, the CDR3 gives the full variable domain: GAGVSQTPSNKVTEKGKYVELRCDPISGHTALYWYRQSLGQGPEFLIYFQGTGAADDSGLPNDRFFAVRPEGSVSTLKIQRTERGDSAVYLCASSNRQATYTEQFFGPGTRLTVL.

The chain joins TRBV4-1 to TRBJ2-5; 8 bases line up with TRBD2. This CDR3 is 16 amino acids long. Losses at the gene ends were 4 bases for V and 5 bases for J; bases not matched to a gene: 12. Germline V lookup: CDR1 MGHRA, CDR2 YSYEKL. The CDR3 DNA reads TGCGCCAGCAGCCCCCGAGCCGGGGGGGCATTGGAGACCCAGTACTTC. Its translation is CASSPRAGGALETQYF.

Only a few counts were recorded for this clonotype. This chain links TRBV9 with TRBJ1-1; TRBD1 matches 7 bases. Germline-derived CDR1 and CDR2 are SGDLS and YYNGEE. The CDR3 length is 15 residues. V shed 3 bases and J 2 bases; nucleotides not matched to a gene: 7. CDR3 sequence (DNA): TGTGCCAGCAGCGACCCTAAGGGGGCAAACACTGAAGCTTTCTTT. Its translation is CASSDPKGANTEAFF.

The chain has TRBV20-1 and TRBJ1-4; D possibly corresponds to TRBD1 (6 bases). The CDR3 is made up of 15 amino acids. V was pared by 0 bases and J by 7 bases, with 15 bases between. Per the germline V gene, CDR1 is DFQATT and CDR2 is SNEGSKA (reference sequence). In DNA, the CDR3 is TGCAGTGCTAGAGATCTCAGGGGAAAAGGTGAAAAACTGTTTTTT. Translation gives CSARDLRGKGEKLFF.

The chain combines TRBV7-9 with TRBJ2-7; 11 nucleotides match TRBD2. The junction had 6 bases not matched to a gene; V was cut back by 3 bases and J by 5 bases. Germline CDR1 SEHNR, CDR2 FQNEAQ (reference sequence). The CDR3 runs to 15 residues. CDR3 in amino acids: CASSLTSGDSDEQYF. DNA for the CDR3: TGTGCCAGCAGCTTGACTAGCGGGGATAGCGACGAGCAGTACTTC.

This clonotype was found a few times. The CDR3 sequence is CASSLFGGSSTDTQYF. CDR3 in DNA: TGCGCCAGCAGCTTGTTTGGGGGATCGAGCACAGATACGCAGTATTTT. V is TRBV5-1 and J is TRBJ2-3; D tentatively fits TRBD1 or TRBD2 (5 bases each). The CDR3 has 16 residues. Germline V gene lookup returns CDR1 SGHRS and CDR2 YFSETQ. V was clipped by 1 base and J by 0 bases, with 12 bases between them.

The V gene is TRBV7-3, the J gene TRBJ2-1; no definite D call. The V gene lost 1 base and the J gene lost 1 base, with 14 bases spanning the gap. Germline V CDR1 and CDR2: SGHTA, FQGTGA. The length of the CDR3 is 17 residues. CDR3 nucleotide sequence: TGTGCCAGCAGCTTAAAGGTAGGAGTGTCGTCCTACAATGAGCAGTTCTTC. Residues: CASSLKVGVSSYNEQFF.

The CDR3 loop is CASSSHYREQFF. CDR3 DNA: TGTGCCAGCAGCTCCCACTATAGGGAGCAGTTCTTC. The chain couples TRBV11-3 to TRBJ2-1; unclear D gene. CDR3 length: 12 residues. The germline CDR1 and CDR2 sequences are SGHNT and YENEEA. The V end lost 4 bases, the J end lost 10 bases, and 11 bases lay between the germline ends. The full variable domain, with the rest looked up from reference TRBV11-3 and TRBJ2-1, is EAGVVQSPRYKIIEKKQPVAFWCNPISGHNTLYWYLQNLGQGPELLIRYENEEAVDDSQLPKDRFSAERLKGVDSTLKIQPAELGDSAVYLCASSSHYREQFFGPGTRLTVL.

The V call is TRBV7-2, the J call TRBJ2-1; the D is unclear. Germline-derived CDR1 and CDR2 are SGHTA and FQGNSA. Trimming stripped 3 bases from V and 13 bases from J, with 13 bases between. The CDR3 is 12 residues long. CDR3 loop: CASSFSIETQFF. CDR3 nucleotide sequence: TGTGCCAGCAGCTTTAGCATCGAGACCCAGTTCTTC.

The V and J genes are TRBV12-3 or TRBV12-4 and TRBJ1-6; no clear D. The CDR3 contains 17 residues. The V gene lost 6 bases and the J gene lost 0 bases, with 15 bases spanning the gap. CDR3 protein: CASSKDRISSYNSPLHF. The CDR3 nucleotides read TGTGCCAGCAGCAAGGATCGAATCAGCTCCTATAATTCACCCCTCCACTTT.

V gene TRBV12-3 or TRBV12-4 combines with J gene TRBJ2-1, with D perhaps matching TRBD2 (6 bases). The CDR3 consists of 15 residues. With 7 bases removed from V and 7 bases from J, the gap between germline ends came to 20 bases. The CDR3 region is CASTPNGGTVNEQFF. For the CDR3, the DNA is TGTGCCAGCACCCCCAACGGCGGGACGGTTAATGAGCAGTTCTTC.